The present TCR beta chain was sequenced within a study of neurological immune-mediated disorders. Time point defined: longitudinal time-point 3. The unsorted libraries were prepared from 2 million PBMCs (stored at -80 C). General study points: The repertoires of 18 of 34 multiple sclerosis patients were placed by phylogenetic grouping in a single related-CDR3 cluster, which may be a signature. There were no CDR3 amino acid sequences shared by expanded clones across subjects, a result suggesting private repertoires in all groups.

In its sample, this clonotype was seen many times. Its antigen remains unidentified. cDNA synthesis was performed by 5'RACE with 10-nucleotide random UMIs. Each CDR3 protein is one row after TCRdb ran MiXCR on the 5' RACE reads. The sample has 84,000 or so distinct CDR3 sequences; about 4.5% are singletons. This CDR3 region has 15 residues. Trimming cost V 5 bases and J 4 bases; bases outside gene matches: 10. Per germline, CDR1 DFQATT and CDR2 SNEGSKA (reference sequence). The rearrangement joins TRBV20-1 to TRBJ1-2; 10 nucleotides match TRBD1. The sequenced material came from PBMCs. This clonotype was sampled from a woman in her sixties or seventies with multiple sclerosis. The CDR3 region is CSAGQGDRGRYGYTF. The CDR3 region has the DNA TGCAGTGCTGGCCAAGGGGACAGGGGACGCTATGGCTACACCTTC.